One sample yielded the 14 T cell receptor beta chains listed below, sequenced in a study of shared clonotypes between healthy human individuals. Only in-frame clones appear in the TCRdb table, and some are missing; sequencing was by immunoSEQ multiplex PCR. This table holds about 99,000 clones, around half found once. Sequencing was performed on PBMCs. The receptors here all came from a woman aged 40-49 years in good health. Some clones in this sample may be carry-over from other donors' samples.

The chain joins TRBV4-1 to TRBJ2-1; no clear D. Deletions cut 1 base from V and 7 bases from J, with 8 bases between. The CDR3 is 13 amino acids. Germline-derived CDR1 and CDR2 are MGHRA and YSYEKL. CDR3 sequence reads: CASSQGGKNEQFF. The CDR3 DNA reads TGCGCCAGCAGCCAAGGCGGTAAAAATGAGCAGTTCTTC.

This clone was found many times. The rearrangement uses TRBV9 and TRBJ2-3; 13 nucleotides match TRBD2. The CDR3 totals 14 residues. Germline CDR1 reads SGDLS; CDR2 reads YYNGEE. CDR3: CASGTSGNTDTQYF. The CDR3 coding sequence is TGTGCTTCGGGGACTAGCGGGAACACAGATACGCAGTATTTT. The full variable domain, its missing parts supplied by reference TRBV9 and TRBJ2-3, is DSGVTQTPKHLITATGQRVTLRCSPRSGDLSVYWYQQSLDQGLQFLIQYYNGEERAKGNILERFSAQQFPDLHSELNLSSLELGDSALYFCASGTSGNTDTQYFGPGTRLTVL.

The rearrangement uses TRBV5-4 and TRBJ2-7, with 7 bases identical to TRBD1. CDR3 length: 14 residues. The trim removed 5 bases at V and 3 bases at J, leaving 8 bases unmatched. The germline gives CDR1 SGHNT, CDR2 YYREEE (reference sequence). The CDR3 sequence is CASSDKTGYYEQYF. DNA for the CDR3: TGTGCCAGCAGTGACAAGACAGGGTACTACGAGCAGTACTTC. The variable domain in full, completed from reference TRBV5-4 and TRBJ2-7, reads ETGVTQSPTHLIKTRGQQVTLRCSSQSGHNTVSWYQQALGQGPQFIFQYYREEENGRGNFPPRFSGLQFPNYSSELNVNALELDDSALYLCASSDKTGYYEQYFGPGTRLTVT.

The chain couples TRBV7-6 to TRBJ1-1, with D perhaps matching TRBD1 (5 bases). Germline V gene sequence: CDR1 SGHVS, CDR2 FNYEAQ. Trimming left V 5 bases short and J 7 bases short, with 14 bases between. The CDR3 spans 13 residues. The CDR3 sequence is CASSLLTESEAFF. The CDR3 nucleotides are TGTGCCAGCAGCCTACTGACAGAAAGTGAAGCTTTCTTT. Full variable domain (missing parts from reference TRBV7-6 and TRBJ1-1): GAGVSQSPRYKVTKRGQDVALRCDPISGHVSLYWYRQALGQGPEFLTYFNYEAQQDKSGLPNDRFSAERPEGSISTLTIQRTEQRDSAMYRCASSLLTESEAFFGQGTRLTVV.

This chain joins TRBV10-2 and TRBJ2-5; D ambiguous. The assigned J gene may be wrong: the sequence end matches TRBJ2-7 better. Germline CDR1 reads WSHSY; CDR2 reads SAAADI. The CDR3 length is 14 residues. CDR3 DNA sequence: TGCGCCAGCAGTGATAGTTGGCGCTCCTACGAGCAGTACTTC. This sequence encodes CASSDSWRSYEQYF.

V usage is TRBV30 and J usage is TRBJ2-7; D is unresolved. Germline V CDR1 and CDR2: GTSNPN, SVGIG (reference sequence). This CDR3 comprises 12 residues. The ends were cut back, 2 bases at V and 4 bases at J, with 9 bases in the middle. CDR3 in DNA: TGTGCCTGGAGTCCAGACCGGTACGAGCAGTACTTC. Encoded protein: CAWSPDRYEQYF.

The CDR3 sequence: CASSLEGRGRLYEQYF. For the CDR3, the DNA is TGCGCCAGCAGCTTGGAGGGTCGGGGAAGATTATACGAGCAGTACTTC. V usage is TRBV5-1 and J usage is TRBJ2-7; a possible D gene is TRBD2 (5 bases). The germline CDR1 and CDR2 sequences are SGHRS and YFSETQ. Trimming removed 0 bases at V and 4 bases at J, with 17 bases between. The CDR3 consists of 16 residues.

This sequence joins TRBV2 and TRBJ2-7, with 9 bases aligning to TRBD1. Germline CDR1 reads SNHLY; CDR2 reads FYNNEI. Unmatched junction bases numbered 6, after V lost 8 bases and J lost 7 bases. The CDR3 is made up of 12 amino acids. CDR3 region: CASHRGPGEQYF. The CDR3 nucleotides are TGTGCCAGCCACAGGGGGCCGGGTGAGCAGTACTTC.

V gene TRBV4-1 combines with J gene TRBJ1-5, with a weak D call TRBD1 (6 bases). Deletions cut 1 base from V and 4 bases from J, with 11 bases between. Germline V lookup: CDR1 MGHRA, CDR2 YSYEKL. This CDR3 is built from 15 residues. CDR3 bases: TGCGCCAGCAGCCAAGTGGACAGAGGGAATCAGCCCCAGCATTTT. This codes for CASSQVDRGNQPQHF.

The V and J genes are TRBV27 and TRBJ2-7; 7 positions agree with TRBD1. CDR3 length: 16 residues. V shed 4 bases and J 3 bases; nucleotides not matched to a gene: 12. CDR1 and CDR2 from the germline V gene are MNHEY and SMNVEV (reference sequence). CDR3 in DNA: TGTGCCAGCAGTTCTGTCGGCCGGACAGGCGACTACGAGCAGTACTTC. Translation: CASSSVGRTGDYEQYF.

This clone has ten or more counts. J is TRBJ1-3 and V is TRBV10-2, with D uncertain. The V gene's germline CDR1 is WSHSY and CDR2 SAAADI. CDR3 length: 14 residues. Trimming shortened V by 6 bases and J by 0 bases, and 9 bases separated the two germline ends. CDR3 region: CASSLHLSGNTIYF. DNA of the CDR3: TGCGCCAGCAGCCTACACCTCTCTGGAAACACCATATATTTT.

This clone was detected many times. The chain carries TRBV5-1 and TRBJ2-7; D is uncertain. The CDR3 is made up of 15 amino acids. The germline gives CDR1 SGHRS, CDR2 YFSETQ. V lost 4 bases and J 2 bases, leaving 16 bases between the germline ends. The CDR3 DNA follows: TGCGCCAGCAGCGCCGCAAGGGAAAGGCCCTACGAGCAGTACTTC. This gives the protein CASSAARERPYEQYF.

V gene TRBV5-1 combines with J gene TRBJ2-7; 8 bases fit TRBD2. V trimming: 4 bases; J trimming: 2 bases; junction bases outside the gene matches: 2. This CDR3 region has 13 residues. CDR1 and CDR2 from the germline V gene are SGHRS and YFSETQ. The CDR3 spells CASSVSGTYEQYF. The CDR3 DNA is TGCGCCAGCAGCGTTAGCGGGACCTACGAGCAGTACTTC.

The chain links TRBV30 to TRBJ1-5; 7 bases agree with TRBD1. The CDR3 is made up of 13 amino acids. Germline CDR1 and CDR2: GTSNPN and SVGIG (reference sequence). V dropped 7 bases and J dropped 6; count of bases not matched to a gene: 9. This chain's CDR3 is CALSSGGTQPQHF. In DNA, the CDR3 is TGTGCCTTGTCTTCAGGGGGGACTCAGCCCCAGCATTTT.